This T cell receptor (beta chain) comes out of a study of blood T cells in healthy people across ages. Whole-study results and caveats: It was held that diversity estimates obtained from one million T cells represented underestimates.

For the second PCR, which ran for roughly 6 to 11 cycles, a sample-barcoded 5' primer and a J-beta primer mix were used. TCRdb re-derived calls from the 5' RACE reads in MiXCR, one entry per CDR3 protein. Counted here are fewer than 650,000 distinct CDR3 sequences, roughly a quarter occurring once; the ten biggest clones make up over 3.5%. Remarks on this clonotype: Its antigen remains unidentified.

Russia was home to the donors, healthy Caucasian individuals aged about 6 to 90. They isolated at least 7 million PBMCs from each sample. The data also belong to a second study, concerning T cells of mothers and their children.

The receptor's source is a boy aged 2 to 10 in good health. The sequencing sample was made of blood.

For the CDR3, the DNA is TGTGCCAGCAGCCCCCCCGGGGCTTATGAGACCCAGTACTTC. It encodes CASSPPGAYETQYF. The chain employs TRBV11-2 and TRBJ2-5, with D perhaps TRBD1 or TRBD2 (5 bases each). V shed 5 bases and J shed 5 bases, with 15 bases lying between them. CDR3 size: 14 residues. The germline V gene has CDR1 SGHAT and CDR2 FQNNGV. The full variable domain, with the rest looked up from reference TRBV11-2 and TRBJ2-5, is EAGVAQSPRYKIIEKRQSVAFWCNPISGHATLYWYQQILGQGPKLLIQFQNNGVVDDSQLPKDRFSAERLKGVDSTLKIQPAKLEDSAVYLCASSPPGAYETQYFGPGTRLLVL.